This section outlines one T cell receptor beta chain sequence together with its context. Only in-frame clones appear in the TCRdb table, and some are missing; sequencing was by immunoSEQ multiplex PCR. The sample lists 200,000 to 300,000 clones; around 80% were seen once. The sample is drawn from a study of blood T cell repertoires in COVID-19. Germline V gene lookup returns CDR1 SEHNR and CDR2 FQNEAQ (reference sequence). V shed 10 bases and J 2 bases; nucleotides not matched to a gene: 17. The CDR3 is 17 amino acids. The chain has TRBV7-9 and TRBJ2-3; TRBD1 agrees at 8 bases. This clonotype originated in a woman in her late teens or twenties with acute or convalescent COVID-19. The sample taken for sequencing was peripheral blood. CDR3 in DNA: TGTGCCACAAAAGCGGAGACAGGGGCACTACTCACAGATACGCAGTATTTT. Protein product: CATKAETGALLTDTQYF.